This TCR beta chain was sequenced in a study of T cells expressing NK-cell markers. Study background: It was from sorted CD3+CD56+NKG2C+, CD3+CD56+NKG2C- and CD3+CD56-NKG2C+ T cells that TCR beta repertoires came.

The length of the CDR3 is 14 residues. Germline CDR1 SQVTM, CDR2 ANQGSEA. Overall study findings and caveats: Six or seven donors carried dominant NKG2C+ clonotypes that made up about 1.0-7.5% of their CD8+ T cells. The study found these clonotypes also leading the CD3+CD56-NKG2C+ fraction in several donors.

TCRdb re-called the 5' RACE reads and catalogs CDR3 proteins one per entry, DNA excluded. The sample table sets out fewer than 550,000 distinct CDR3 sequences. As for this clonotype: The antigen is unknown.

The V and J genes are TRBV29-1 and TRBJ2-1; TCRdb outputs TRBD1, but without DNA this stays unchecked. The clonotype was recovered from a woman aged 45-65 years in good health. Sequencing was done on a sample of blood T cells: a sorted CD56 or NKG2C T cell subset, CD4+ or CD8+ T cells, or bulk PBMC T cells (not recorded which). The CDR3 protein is CSASYRDTRVFGFF.